This record covers a single TCR beta chain. The antigen remains undetermined. The repertoire was sequenced with immunoSEQ multiplex PCR; TCRdb's copy has only in-frame clones and lacks some. Of just over 40,000 clones detected, roughly 90% appear once; the ten largest clones hold 0.2% to 0.3%. The CDR3 is 15 residues long. J was trimmed by 3 bases and V by 4 bases; bases with no gene match: 6. Germline V gene sequence: CDR1 SGHKS, CDR2 YYEKEE (reference sequence). The data stem from a study of siplizumab effects on memory and regulatory T cells. Study results and caveats: Assignment of a naive or memory phenotype failed for roughly 75-96% of the proliferating CD4+ or CD8+ clones.

This receptor was taken from a human donor in good health. Sequencing used naive CD4+ T cells sorted from blood. V gene TRBV5-5 combines with J gene TRBJ2-7; 11 positions agree with TRBD2. CDR3 bases: TGTGCCAGCAGCATGACCGGGACTAGCGGCTACGAGCAGTACTTC. This encodes CASSMTGTSGYEQYF.